This T cell receptor (beta chain) was captured in a study of blood T cell repertoires in COVID-19. Study overall: Italy, Spain and the United States were the sources of the convalescent and acute COVID-19 samples. Nucleic acid was either cDNA or gDNA, and it came from T cells, B-cell-depleted T cells, or PBMCs.

Per the authors' pipeline: Reference gene primer amplification gave nucleated cell count estimates. Using immunoSEQ multiplex PCR, the repertoire was profiled, and TCRdb retains in-frame clones only, with some absent. That table furnishes V, J and clone size, whereas the DNA furnished D and trimming. Here the sample spans about 170,000 clones, over 70% being singletons. Germline CDR1 is KGHSH and CDR2 is LQKENI. CDR3 length: 13 residues. Losses at the gene ends were 11 bases for V and 6 bases for J; bases not matched to a gene: 10. The gene calls are TRBV18 and TRBJ2-1; TRBD2 matches 7 bases. Sequenced material: peripheral blood. The source is a woman in her sixties or seventies who had recovered from COVID-19. The CDR3 reads CAGSGASGNEQFF. CDR3 sequence (DNA): TGTGCCGGAAGCGGGGCTAGTGGCAATGAGCAGTTCTTC.